This T cell receptor beta chain came from a study of blood T cell repertoires in COVID-19. Study-level information: Samples came from the United States, Italy and Spain, spanning acute and convalescent COVID-19. Sample material is recorded as cDNA or gDNA derived from T cells, B-cell-depleted T cells, or PBMCs.

V was clipped by 6 bases and J by 3 bases, with 9 bases between them. CDR1 SNHLY and CDR2 FYNNEI come from the germline V gene. The CDR3 has 14 residues. Per the original data handling: By means of reference gene primer amplification, nucleated cell counts were estimated. Method: immunoSEQ multiplex PCR; TCRdb's copy keeps in-frame clones and lacks some. That table gives V, J and clone size, and the DNA gave D and trimming. In the table there are around 220,000 clones, approximately 80% of which are singletons. The source is a man aged 30-40 years with active or convalescent COVID-19. The sequencing sample was made of peripheral blood. The chain joins TRBV2 to TRBJ1-6, with D perhaps TRBD1 (5 bases). The CDR3 is CASRQDSYNSPLHF. DNA for the CDR3: TGTGCCAGCAGACAAGACAGCTATAATTCACCCCTCCACTTT. Together with reference TRBV2 and TRBJ1-6, the CDR3 gives the full variable domain: EPEVTQTPSHQVTQMGQEVILRCVPISNHLYFYWYRQILGQKVEFLVSFYNNEISEKSEIFDDQFSVERPDGSNFTLKIRSTKLEDSAMYFCASRQDSYNSPLHFGNGTRLTVT.